This T cell receptor beta chain was sequenced during a study of neurological immune-mediated disorders. Study results and limitations: Levels of TCR clonal expansion peaked in HTLV-1-associated myelopathy and reached their lowest in multiple sclerosis, under those of healthy controls.

The study built sorted libraries from 1 million CD4+ or CD8+ T cells. J lost 7 bases, V lost 5 bases, and 6 bases had no gene match. The CDR3 runs 14 residues. CDR1 and CDR2 (germline): PRHDT, FYEKMQ (reference sequence). This clonotype was detected many times. Its target is unknown. The authors made cDNA by 5'RACE with 10-nucleotide random UMIs. TCRdb re-derived calls from the 5' RACE reads in MiXCR, one entry per CDR3 protein. The data hold over 13,000 distinct CDR3 sequences, with about 7% observed a single time. The material sequenced was CD8+ T cells from blood. The TCR originated in a woman in her thirties or forties in good health. The chain recombines TRBV13 with TRBJ1-4; 8 positions agree with TRBD1. The CDR3 loop is CASSPGQVGEKLFF. As DNA, the CDR3 is TGTGCCAGCAGCCCGGGACAGGTCGGTGAAAAACTGTTTTTT. The variable domain in full, completed from reference TRBV13 and TRBJ1-4, reads AAGVIQSPRHLIKEKRETATLKCYPIPRHDTVYWYQQGPGQDPQFLISFYEKMQSDKGSIPDRFSAQQFSDYHSELNMSSLELGDSALYFCASSPGQVGEKLFFGSGTQLSVL.